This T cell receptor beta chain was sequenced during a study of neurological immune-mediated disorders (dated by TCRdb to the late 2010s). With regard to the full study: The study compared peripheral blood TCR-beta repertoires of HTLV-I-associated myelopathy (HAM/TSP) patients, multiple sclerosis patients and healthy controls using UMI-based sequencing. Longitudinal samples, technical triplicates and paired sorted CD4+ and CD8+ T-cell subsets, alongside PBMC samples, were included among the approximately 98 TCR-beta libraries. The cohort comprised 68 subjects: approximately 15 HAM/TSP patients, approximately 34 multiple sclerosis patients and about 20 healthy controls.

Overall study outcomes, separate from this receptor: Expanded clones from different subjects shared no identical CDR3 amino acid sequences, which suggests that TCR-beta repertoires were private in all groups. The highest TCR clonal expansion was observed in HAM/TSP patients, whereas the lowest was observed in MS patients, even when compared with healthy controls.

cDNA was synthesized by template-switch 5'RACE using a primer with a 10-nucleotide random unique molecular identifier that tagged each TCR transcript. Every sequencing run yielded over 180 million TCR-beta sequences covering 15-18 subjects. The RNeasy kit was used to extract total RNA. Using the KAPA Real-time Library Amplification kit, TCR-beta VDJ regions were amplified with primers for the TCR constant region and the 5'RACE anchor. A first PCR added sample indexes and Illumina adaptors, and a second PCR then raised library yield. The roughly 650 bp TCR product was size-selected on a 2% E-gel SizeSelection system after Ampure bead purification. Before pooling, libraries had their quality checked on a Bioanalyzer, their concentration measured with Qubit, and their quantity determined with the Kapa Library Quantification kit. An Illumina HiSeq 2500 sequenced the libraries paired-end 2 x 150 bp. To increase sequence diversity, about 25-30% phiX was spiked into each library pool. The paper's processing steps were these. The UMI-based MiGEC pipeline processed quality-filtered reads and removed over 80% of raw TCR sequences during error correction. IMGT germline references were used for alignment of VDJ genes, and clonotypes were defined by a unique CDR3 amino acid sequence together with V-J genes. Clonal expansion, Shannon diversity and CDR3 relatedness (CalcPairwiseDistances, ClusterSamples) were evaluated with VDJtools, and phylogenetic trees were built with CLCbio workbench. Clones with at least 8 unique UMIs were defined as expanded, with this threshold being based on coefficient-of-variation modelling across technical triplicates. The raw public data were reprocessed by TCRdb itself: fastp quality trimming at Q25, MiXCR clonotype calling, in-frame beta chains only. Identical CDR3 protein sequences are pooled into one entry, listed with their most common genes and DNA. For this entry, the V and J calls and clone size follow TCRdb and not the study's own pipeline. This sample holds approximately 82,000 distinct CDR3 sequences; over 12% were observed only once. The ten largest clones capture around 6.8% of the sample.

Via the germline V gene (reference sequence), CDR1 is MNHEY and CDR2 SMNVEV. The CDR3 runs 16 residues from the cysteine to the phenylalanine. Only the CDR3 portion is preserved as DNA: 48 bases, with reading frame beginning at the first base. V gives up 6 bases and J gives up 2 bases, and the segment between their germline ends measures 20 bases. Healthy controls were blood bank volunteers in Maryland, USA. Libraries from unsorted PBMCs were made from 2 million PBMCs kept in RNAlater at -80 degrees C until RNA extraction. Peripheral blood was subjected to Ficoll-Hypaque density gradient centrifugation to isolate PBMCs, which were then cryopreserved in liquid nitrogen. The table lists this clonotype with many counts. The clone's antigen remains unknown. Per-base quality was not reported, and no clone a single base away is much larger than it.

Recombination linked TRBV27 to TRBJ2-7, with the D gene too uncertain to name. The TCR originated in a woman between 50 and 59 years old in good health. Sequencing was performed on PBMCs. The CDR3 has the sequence CASSRLLRTWPYEQYF. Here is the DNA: TGTGCCAGCAGCCGCCTCCTCCGCACCTGGCCCTACGAGCAGTACTTC.